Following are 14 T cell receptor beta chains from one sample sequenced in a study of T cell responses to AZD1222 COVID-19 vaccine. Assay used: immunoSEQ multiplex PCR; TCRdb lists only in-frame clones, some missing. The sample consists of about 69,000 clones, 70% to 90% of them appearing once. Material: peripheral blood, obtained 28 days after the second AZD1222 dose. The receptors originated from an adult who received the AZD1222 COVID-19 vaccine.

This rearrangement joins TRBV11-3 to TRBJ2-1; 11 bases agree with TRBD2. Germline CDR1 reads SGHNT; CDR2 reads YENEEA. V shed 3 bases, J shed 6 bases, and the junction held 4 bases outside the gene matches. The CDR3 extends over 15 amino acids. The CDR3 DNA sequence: TGTGCCAGCAGCTTCTTCACTAGCGGGGGCAATGAGCAGTTCTTC. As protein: CASSFFTSGGNEQFF. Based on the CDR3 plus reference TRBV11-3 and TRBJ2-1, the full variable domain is EAGVVQSPRYKIIEKKQPVAFWCNPISGHNTLYWYLQNLGQGPELLIRYENEEAVDDSQLPKDRFSAERLKGVDSTLKIQPAELGDSAVYLCASSFFTSGGNEQFFGPGTRLTVL.

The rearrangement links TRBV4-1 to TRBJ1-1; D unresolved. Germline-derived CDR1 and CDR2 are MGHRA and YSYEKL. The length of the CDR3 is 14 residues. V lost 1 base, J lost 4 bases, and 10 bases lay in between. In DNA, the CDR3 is TGCGCCAGCAGCCAAGCATCCGGCGGCACTGAAGCTTTCTTT. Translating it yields CASSQASGGTEAFF.

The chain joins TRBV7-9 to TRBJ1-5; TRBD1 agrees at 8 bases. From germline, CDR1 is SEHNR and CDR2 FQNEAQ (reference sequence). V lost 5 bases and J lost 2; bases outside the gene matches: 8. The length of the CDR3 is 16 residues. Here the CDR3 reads CASSRRQGTGNQPQHF. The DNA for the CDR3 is TGTGCCAGCAGCCGAAGACAGGGGACGGGCAATCAGCCCCAGCATTTT.

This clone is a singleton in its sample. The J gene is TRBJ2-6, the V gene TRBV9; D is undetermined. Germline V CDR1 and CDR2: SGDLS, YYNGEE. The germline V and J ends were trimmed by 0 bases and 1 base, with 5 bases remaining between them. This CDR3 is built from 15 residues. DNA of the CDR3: TGTGCCAGCAGCGTAGAAGGGTCTGGGGCCAACGTCCTGACTTTC. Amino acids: CASSVEGSGANVLTF.

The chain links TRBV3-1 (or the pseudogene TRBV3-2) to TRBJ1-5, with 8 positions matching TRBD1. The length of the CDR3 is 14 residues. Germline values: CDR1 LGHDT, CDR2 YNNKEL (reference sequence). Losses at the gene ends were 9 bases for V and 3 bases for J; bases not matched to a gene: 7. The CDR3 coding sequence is TGTGCCAGGCAGGGGGCATGGAACAATCAGCCCCAGCATTTT. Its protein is CARQGAWNNQPQHF.

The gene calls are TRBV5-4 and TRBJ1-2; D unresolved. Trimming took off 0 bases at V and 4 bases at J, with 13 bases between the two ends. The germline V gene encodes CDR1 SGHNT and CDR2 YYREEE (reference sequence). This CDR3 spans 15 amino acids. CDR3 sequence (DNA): TGTGCCAGCAGCTTGGCCCTTAGGCCGCTCTATGGCTACACCTTC. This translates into CASSLALRPLYGYTF.

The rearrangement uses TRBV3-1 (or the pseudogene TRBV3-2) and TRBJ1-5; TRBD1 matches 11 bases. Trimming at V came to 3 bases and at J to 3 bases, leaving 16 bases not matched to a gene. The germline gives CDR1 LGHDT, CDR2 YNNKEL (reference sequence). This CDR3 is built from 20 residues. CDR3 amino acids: CASSHPRRDRGDTSNQPQHF. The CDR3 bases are TGTGCCAGCAGCCACCCTAGAAGGGACAGGGGGGACACATCCAATCAGCCCCAGCATTTT.

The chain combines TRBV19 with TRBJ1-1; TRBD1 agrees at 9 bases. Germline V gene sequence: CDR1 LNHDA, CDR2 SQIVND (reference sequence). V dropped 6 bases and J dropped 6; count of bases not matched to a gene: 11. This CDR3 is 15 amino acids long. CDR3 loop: CASRRKRTGVAEAFF. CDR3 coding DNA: TGTGCCAGTAGGAGAAAAAGGACAGGGGTTGCTGAAGCTTTCTTT. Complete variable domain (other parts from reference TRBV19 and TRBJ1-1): DGGITQSPKYLFRKEGQNVTLSCEQNLNHDAMYWYRQDPGQGLRLIYYSQIVNDFQKGDIAEGYSVSREKKESFPLTVTSAQKNPTAFYLCASRRKRTGVAEAFFGQGTRLTVV.

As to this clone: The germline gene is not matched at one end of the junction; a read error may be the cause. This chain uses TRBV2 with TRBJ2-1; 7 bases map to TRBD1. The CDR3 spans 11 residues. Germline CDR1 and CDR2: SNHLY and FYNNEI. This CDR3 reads CASRRGQVAVF. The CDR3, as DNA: TGTGCCAGCAGACGAGGACAGGTGGCGGTCTTC.

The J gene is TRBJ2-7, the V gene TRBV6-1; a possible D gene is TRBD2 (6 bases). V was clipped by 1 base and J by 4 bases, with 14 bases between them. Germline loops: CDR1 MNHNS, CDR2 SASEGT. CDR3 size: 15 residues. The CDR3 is CASSEGLAGRYEQYF. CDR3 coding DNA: TGTGCCAGCAGTGAAGGTCTCGCTGGGAGGTACGAGCAGTACTTC.

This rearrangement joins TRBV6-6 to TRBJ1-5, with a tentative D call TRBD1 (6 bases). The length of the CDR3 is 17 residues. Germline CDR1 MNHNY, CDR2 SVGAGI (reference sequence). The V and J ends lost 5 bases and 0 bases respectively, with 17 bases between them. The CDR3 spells CASSLKGTPYSNQPQHF. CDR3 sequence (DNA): TGTGCCAGCAGTCTCAAAGGGACACCTTATAGCAATCAGCCCCAGCATTTT.

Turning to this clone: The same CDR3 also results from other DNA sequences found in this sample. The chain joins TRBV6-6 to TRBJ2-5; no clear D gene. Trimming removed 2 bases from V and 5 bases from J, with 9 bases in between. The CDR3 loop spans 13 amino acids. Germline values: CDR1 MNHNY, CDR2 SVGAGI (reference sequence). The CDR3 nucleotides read TGTGCCAGCAGTTACAGGTCGGAGGAGACCCAGTACTTC. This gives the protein CASSYRSEETQYF.

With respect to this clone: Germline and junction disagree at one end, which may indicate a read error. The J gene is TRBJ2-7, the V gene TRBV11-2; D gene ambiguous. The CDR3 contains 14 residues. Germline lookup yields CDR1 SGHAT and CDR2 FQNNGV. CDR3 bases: TGTGCTAGCAGGATCTCCCCAGCCTCCTACGAGCAGTACTTC. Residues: CASRISPASYEQYF.

As DNA, the CDR3 is TGCAGCGTTGATGCTAGCACAGATACGCAGTATTTT. It is translated as CSVDASTDTQYF. This chain links TRBV29-1 with TRBJ2-3; D remains ambiguous. Per germline, CDR1 SQVTM and CDR2 ANQGSEA. There are 12 residues in the CDR3. V was shortened by 3 bases and J by 0 bases, with 4 bases between the two germline ends.